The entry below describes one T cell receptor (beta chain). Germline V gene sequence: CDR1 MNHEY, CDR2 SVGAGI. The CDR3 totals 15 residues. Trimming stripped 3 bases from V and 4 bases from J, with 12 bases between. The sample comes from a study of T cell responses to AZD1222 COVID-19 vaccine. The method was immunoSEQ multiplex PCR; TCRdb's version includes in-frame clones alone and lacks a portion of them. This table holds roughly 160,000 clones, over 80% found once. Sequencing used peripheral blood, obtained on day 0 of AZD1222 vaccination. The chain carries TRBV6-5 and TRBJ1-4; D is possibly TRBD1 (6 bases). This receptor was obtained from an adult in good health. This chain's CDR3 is CASSYSGASNEKLFF. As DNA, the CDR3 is TGTGCCAGCAGTTATTCAGGGGCTAGTAATGAAAAACTGTTTTTT.